The 10 T cell receptor beta chains listed next were all sequenced from one sample in a study of cytomegalovirus exposure and HLA in healthy donors. The PCR employed 60 Vbeta primers together with 13 Jbeta primers. TCRdb's table, derived via immunoSEQ multiplex PCR, lists solely in-frame clones and lacks some. This table holds roughly 100,000 clones, about 75% found once. Specimen: PBMCs. These receptors were obtained from a woman in her forties in good health and CMV-seronegative.

The CDR3 loop is CASLTGEGYGYTF. The CDR3, as DNA: TGTGCCTCATTGACAGGGGAGGGCTATGGCTACACCTTC. The V and J genes are TRBV30 and TRBJ1-2; 8 nucleotides line up with TRBD1. Germline values: CDR1 GTSNPN, CDR2 SVGIG (reference sequence). The CDR3 loop spans 13 amino acids. The ends lost 7 bases at V and 4 bases at J; junction bases unmatched: 8.

This clone appeared a single time. The rearrangement joins TRBV5-4 to TRBJ2-1, with 7 bases fitting TRBD2. Germline-derived CDR1 and CDR2 are SGHNT and YYREEE (reference sequence). This CDR3 has 14 amino acids. J lost 6 bases, V lost 4 bases, and 7 bases had no gene match. The CDR3 loop is CASSARTGGNEQFF. The CDR3, as DNA: TGTGCCAGCAGCGCTAGGACGGGGGGCAATGAGCAGTTCTTC.

This clone was recorded only once. The rearrangement uses TRBV7-6 and TRBJ1-1; possible D gene TRBD1, 5 bases. Germline V lookup: CDR1 SGHVS, CDR2 FNYEAQ. V gave up 5 bases and J gave up 2 bases, with 12 bases separating them. The CDR3 runs to 14 residues. CDR3 nucleotide sequence: TGTGCCAGCAGCATACAGGAGATAAACACTGAAGCTTTCTTT. This gives the protein CASSIQEINTEAFF.

This clone has more than one count but fewer than ten. V and J are TRBV20-1 and TRBJ1-2, with 7 bases that match TRBD1. The germline V gene has CDR1 DFQATT and CDR2 SNEGSKA (reference sequence). The CDR3 spans 11 residues. Unmatched junction bases numbered 1, after V lost 6 bases and J lost 3 bases. The CDR3 DNA sequence: TGCAGTGCCGGACAGGACTATGGCTACACCTTC. As protein: CSAGQDYGYTF.

The V and J genes are TRBV2 and TRBJ1-1; the D is unclear. V lost 5 bases and J 8 bases, leaving 18 bases between the germline ends. Per germline, CDR1 SNHLY and CDR2 FYNNEI. The CDR3 is 14 amino acids. CDR3 in amino acids: CASSRTGSHREAFF. The CDR3 DNA reads TGTGCCAGCAGTCGAACCGGGTCCCATCGCGAAGCTTTCTTT.

The V call is TRBV5-6, the J call TRBJ1-5, with a possible D match to TRBD1 (5 bases). Trimming stripped 2 bases from V and 1 base from J, with 7 bases between. This CDR3 is built from 14 residues. The germline V gene has CDR1 SGHDT and CDR2 YYEEEE. The CDR3 region has the DNA TGTGCCAGCAGCTTTCGACAGAGCAATCAGCCCCAGCATTTT. This codes for CASSFRQSNQPQHF. Drawing the rest from reference TRBV5-6 and TRBJ1-5, the complete variable domain is DAGVTQSPTHLIKTRGQQVTLRCSPKSGHDTVSWYQQALGQGPQFIFQYYEEEERQRGNFPDRFSGHQFPNYSSELNVNALLLGDSALYLCASSFRQSNQPQHFGDGTRLSIL.

This rearrangement joins TRBV20-1 to TRBJ1-2, with D unclear. Looked up from germline, CDR1 is DFQATT and CDR2 is SNEGSKA (reference sequence). CDR3 size: 11 residues. Deletions cut 6 bases from V and 8 bases from J, with 13 bases between. CDR3 DNA: TGCAGTGCGTTAGCTTCCGAGGGCTACACCTTC. This translates into CSALASEGYTF.

The CDR3 region is CASSSPGGLWTEAFF. In DNA form, the CDR3 reads TGTGCCAGCAGCTCCCCGGGAGGGTTGTGGACTGAAGCTTTCTTT. This chain connects TRBV7-2 to TRBJ1-1; D remains ambiguous. The CDR3 has 15 amino acids. CDR1 SGHTA and CDR2 FQGNSA come from the germline V gene. The V end was cut by 4 bases, the J end by 5 bases, with 17 bases between.

The CDR3 spells CASTGGRQNNQPQHF. In DNA form, the CDR3 reads TGTGCCAGCACCGGGGGGCGGCAGAATAATCAGCCCCAGCATTTT. This sequence joins TRBV25-1 and TRBJ1-5, with D possibly TRBD1 on 6 matching bases. V lost 7 bases and J 4 bases, leaving 17 bases between the germline ends. CDR3 size: 15 residues. Germline CDR1 is MGHDK and CDR2 is SYGVNS.

The chain has TRBV15 and TRBJ2-7; the match to TRBD2 covers 7 bases. Germline V gene data show CDR1 as LNHNV and CDR2 as YYDKDF (reference sequence). CDR3 length: 15 amino acids. Trimming took 2 bases from V and 3 from J; bases not matched to a gene: 7. As DNA, the CDR3 is TGTGCCACCAGCAGAAAGACTAGCCGGAACTACGAGCAGTACTTC. This gives the protein CATSRKTSRNYEQYF.